Included here is one T cell receptor (beta chain) sequence, with context. The antigen remains undetermined. These data belong to a study of immune evolution from preneoplasia to lung adenocarcinoma. General study results and limits: Later-stage lesions appeared to have more T cells, more diversity, less clonality.

Resections took place in Japan or China from about 2014 to 2018. Some clones are missing from TCRdb's copy, which holds only in-frame ones; the method was immunoSEQ multiplex PCR. The sample has about 11,000 clones, 76% seen once. The germline CDR1 and CDR2 sequences are SGHRS and YFSETQ. The junction had 10 bases not matched to a gene; V was cut back by 6 bases and J by 1 base. This CDR3 is 16 amino acids long. The V call is TRBV5-1, the J call TRBJ1-3; 7 nucleotides match TRBD1. The sequenced sample consisted of FFPE normal lung tissue adjacent to the tumor. This receptor was taken from a person in their sixties or seventies with lung adenocarcinoma. Some clones in this sample may be carry-over from other donors' samples. The CDR3 DNA reads as TGCGCCAGCAAGGAAGGGGGCAGTAGTTCTGGAAACACCATATATTTT. This sequence encodes CASKEGGSSSGNTIYF.